This T cell receptor (beta chain) was found in a study of blood T cells in healthy people across ages. On the study more broadly: About one barcoded TCR beta cDNA was captured per two T cells. Study-wide points: A greater number of naive CD4+ cells and higher diversity distinguished long-lived donors from aged donors. Across the age range, TCR beta diversity per million T cells fell in a roughly linear way.

The use of a sample-barcoded 5' primer and a J-beta primer mix characterized a second PCR of roughly 6 to 11 cycles. Each TCR beta cDNA got a 12-nucleotide random molecular identifier. TCRdb processed the 5' RACE reads anew with MiXCR; each CDR3 protein has one entry. The sample holds around 780,000 distinct CDR3 sequences, just over 55% seen once. On this clonotype: The antigen is not known.

This CDR3 is 12 amino acids long. Germline CDR1 and CDR2: SNHLY and FYNNEI. J was trimmed by 13 bases and V by 8 bases; bases with no gene match: 6. This sequence was found in a man aged 35 to 55 in good health. Sequencing was performed on blood. V usage is TRBV2 and J usage is TRBJ2-4, with 12 bases lining up with TRBD1. The CDR3 protein is CASWDRGLEQYF. CDR3 in DNA: TGTGCCAGCTGGGACAGGGGGCTTGAGCAGTACTTC. Full variable domain (outside the CDR3, taken from reference TRBV2 and TRBJ2-4): EPEVTQTPSHQVTQMGQEVILRCVPISNHLYFYWYRQILGQKVEFLVSFYNNEISEKSEIFDDQFSVERPDGSNFTLKIRSTKLEDSAMYFCASWDRGLEQYFGAGTRLSVL.